The 9 T cell receptor beta chains below were found in one sample sequenced in a study of cytomegalovirus exposure and HLA in healthy donors. The protocol was immunoSEQ multiplex PCR, while the TCRdb copy is restricted to in-frame clones and leaves out a portion. The table records approximately 97,000 clones, 90% to 95% of them present only once. The sample comprised PBMCs. The source is a woman in her thirties in good health and CMV-seropositive.

This chain joins TRBV5-8 and TRBJ2-2; 13 bases match TRBD2. Unmatched junction bases numbered 6, after V lost 3 bases and J lost 7 bases. The length of the CDR3 is 16 residues. Germline CDR1 is SGHTS and CDR2 is YDEGEE. The CDR3: CASSWTSGSSGGELFF. CDR3 DNA sequence: TGTGCCAGCAGCTGGACTAGCGGGAGTTCTGGCGGGGAGCTGTTTTTT.

J is TRBJ2-5 and V is TRBV29-1, with 7 bases aligning to TRBD2. Germline loops: CDR1 SQVTM, CDR2 ANQGSEA. Losses at the gene ends were 2 bases for V and 5 bases for J; bases not matched to a gene: 14. The CDR3 is 16 residues long. CDR3 sequence (DNA): TGCAGCGTTGAACGTTACAGCGGGGCCTTTGCGGAGACCCAGTACTTC. Translating it yields CSVERYSGAFAETQYF.

The chain links TRBV6-5 to TRBJ1-1; TRBD1 agrees at 7 bases. The V gene end was trimmed by 6 bases and the J gene end by 6 bases; junction bases not matched to a gene: 13. Germline CDR1 and CDR2: MNHEY and SVGAGI. CDR3 size: 15 residues. In nucleotides, the CDR3 is TGTGCCAGCAGACGCCTCGACAGGGCGAATTCTGAAGCTTTCTTT. It is translated as CASRRLDRANSEAFF.

The V call is TRBV28, the J call TRBJ2-6, with D unresolved. The CDR3 is 18 amino acids. CDR1 and CDR2 from the germline V gene are MDHEN and SYDVKM. The V and J ends lost 5 bases and 5 bases respectively, with 22 bases between them. CDR3 loop: CASSPPPLTQSRANVLTF. The DNA of the CDR3 is TGTGCCAGCAGTCCTCCCCCTTTGACACAAAGTCGGGCCAACGTCCTGACTTTC.

This clone was counted between two and nine times. The rearrangement uses TRBV14 and TRBJ2-7; 7 positions match TRBD2. Germline V gene lookup returns CDR1 SGHDN and CDR2 FVKESK. The trim removed 3 bases at V and 6 bases at J, leaving 8 bases unmatched. The CDR3 is 14 residues long. The CDR3 here is CASSHLADVGEQYF. For the CDR3, the DNA is TGTGCCAGCAGCCATCTAGCGGATGTGGGCGAGCAGTACTTC.

V is TRBV7-3 and J is TRBJ2-3, with 13 bases fitting TRBD2. The germline CDR1 and CDR2 sequences are SGHTA and FQGTGA. This CDR3 is built from 15 residues. Trimming removed 4 bases from V and 6 bases from J; junction bases left unmatched: 4. The CDR3 sequence is CASSSGLAGDDTQYF. DNA for the CDR3: TGTGCCAGCAGCTCAGGACTAGCGGGAGACGATACGCAGTATTTT.

The chain uses TRBV29-1 and TRBJ2-5, with TRBD2 matching over 15 bases. The CDR3 contains 17 residues. Germline values: CDR1 SQVTM, CDR2 ANQGSEA. V lost 6 bases to trimming and J lost 5 bases; unmatched junction nucleotides: 13. For the CDR3, the DNA is TGCAGCGTCGACGGGACTAGCGGGAGGAGTCCTGGGGAGACCCAGTACTTC. As protein: CSVDGTSGRSPGETQYF.

This chain joins TRBV11-1 and TRBJ1-5; D might be TRBD1 (5 bases). There are 19 residues in the CDR3. Germline CDR1 SGHAT, CDR2 FQDESV (reference sequence). V was clipped by 1 base and J by 0 bases, with 19 bases between them. The CDR3 DNA reads TGTGCCAGCAGCTTAGTCTCGGGCAGGGCTCCCTATAGCAATCAGCCCCAGCATTTT. Translation: CASSLVSGRAPYSNQPQHF.

The CDR3 protein is CASSFPRAGVDGYTF. The CDR3 DNA follows: TGTGCCAGCAGCTTCCCTCGAGCGGGGGTGGATGGCTACACCTTC. The chain joins TRBV7-2 to TRBJ1-2; D is possibly TRBD1 (5 bases). CDR1 SGHTA and CDR2 FQGNSA come from the germline V gene. This CDR3 is 15 amino acids long. With 3 bases removed from V and 6 bases from J, the gap between germline ends came to 17 bases.